This T cell receptor beta chain was observed in a study of regulatory T cells in long-lasting Graves disease. This CDR3 has 19 amino acids. From germline, CDR1 is SEHNR and CDR2 FQNEAQ (reference sequence). The V end was cut by 8 bases, the J end by 0 bases, with 26 bases between. Building of the TCR beta libraries involved iRepertoire HTBI primers and Arm-PCR of CDR3 regions. Via MiXCR, TCRdb re-called the multiplex PCR reads, giving one row per CDR3 protein. The sample records approximately 400,000 distinct CDR3 sequences, approximately 15% being singletons. Noted time point: newly diagnosed GD, antithyroid drugs for less than 3 months. From RNA extracted from PBMCs, the TCR library was made. EDTA tubes collected around 10 milliliters of peripheral blood. This clonotype was seen a few times. The same specimen was also included in a second study, on T cells in Graves' hyperthyroidism and ophthalmopathy. That investigation notes: Hyperthyroidism in the patients, aged 18 to 65, was newly diagnosed and under 2 months in duration.

The material was peripheral blood mononuclear cells (PBMCs), obtained at new diagnosis, from a patient treated with antithyroid drugs. The rearrangement links TRBV7-9 to TRBJ2-1; tentatively, D is TRBD1 (6 bases). The sequence derives from a young woman with Graves disease. The CDR3 here is CASEGLTGNAATSYNEQFF. For the CDR3, the DNA is TGTGCCAGCGAGGGCCTTACAGGGAACGCCGCGACCTCCTACAATGAGCAGTTCTTC.